This T cell receptor beta chain was documented in a study of blood T cell repertoires in COVID-19. Per the original methods: Amplification from reference gene primers served as the basis for estimated nucleated cell counts. Using immunoSEQ multiplex PCR, the repertoire was profiled, and TCRdb retains in-frame clones only, with some absent. From that table come the V and J calls and clone size; the DNA was used to work out D and trimming. The profile shows tens of thousands of clones, approximately 90% of them singletons. This clonotype originated in a woman in her fifties or sixties with active COVID-19. Specimen: peripheral blood.

The chain's CDR3 is CASSPGGLLDTQYF. The CDR3 nucleotides read TGTGCCAGCAGCCCGGGAGGACTGTTGGATACGCAGTATTTT. The genes are TRBV7-2 and TRBJ2-3, with 7 bases fitting TRBD2. This CDR3 region has 14 residues. The germline gives CDR1 SGHTA, CDR2 FQGNSA. Trimming removed 5 bases from V and 6 bases from J; junction bases left unmatched: 8.